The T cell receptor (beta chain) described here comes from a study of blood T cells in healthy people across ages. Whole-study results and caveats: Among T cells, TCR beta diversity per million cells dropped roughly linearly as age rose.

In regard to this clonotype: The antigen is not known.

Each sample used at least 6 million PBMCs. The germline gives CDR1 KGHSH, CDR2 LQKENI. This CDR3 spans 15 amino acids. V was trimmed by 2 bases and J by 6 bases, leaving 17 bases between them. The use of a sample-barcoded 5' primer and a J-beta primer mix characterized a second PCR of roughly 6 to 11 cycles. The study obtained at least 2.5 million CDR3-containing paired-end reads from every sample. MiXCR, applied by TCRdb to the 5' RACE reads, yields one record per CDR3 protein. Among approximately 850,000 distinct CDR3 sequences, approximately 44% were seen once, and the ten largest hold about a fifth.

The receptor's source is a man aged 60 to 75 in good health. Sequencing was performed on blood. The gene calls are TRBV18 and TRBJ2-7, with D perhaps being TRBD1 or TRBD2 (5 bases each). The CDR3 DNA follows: TGTGCCAGCTCACCAAAGAGGGACCCTAACGCCGAGCAGTACTTC. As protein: CASSPKRDPNAEQYF.